A single T cell receptor (beta chain) is shown here with its context. Its specificity is not known. The J segment lost 5 bases and the V segment lost 5 bases, leaving 8 bases of the junction unmatched. CDR3 size: 15 residues. Germline CDR1 reads SGDLS; CDR2 reads YYNGEE. These data are taken from a study of graft-versus-host responses after intestinal transplantation. Background on the study: After anti-thymocyte globulin induction, recipients took tacrolimus and steroids for approximately 3 years. General study findings and limits: GvH clones surfaced in recipient marrow, some emerging earlier in ileum or blood. Allografts of patients with graft-donor T cell macrochimerism showed high graft-versus-host to host-versus-graft clone ratios.

Sequenced by immunoSEQ multiplex PCR; TCRdb stores in-frame clones only, minus some. The data contain about 110,000 clones, roughly 86% of them singletons. This chain connects TRBV9 to TRBJ2-5; 11 bases match TRBD1. The sequencing used unstimulated CD4+ T cells sorted from spleen or lymph node cells, collected before transplant. The origin of this receptor is a human donor who was the organ donor for an intestinal transplant. Here the CDR3 reads CASSYGQGAWETQYF. The CDR3 region has the DNA TGTGCCAGCAGTTACGGACAGGGGGCGTGGGAGACCCAGTACTTC. Complete variable domain (other parts from reference TRBV9 and TRBJ2-5): DSGVTQTPKHLITATGQRVTLRCSPRSGDLSVYWYQQSLDQGLQFLIQYYNGEERAKGNILERFSAQQFPDLHSELNLSSLELGDSALYFCASSYGQGAWETQYFGPGTRLLVL.